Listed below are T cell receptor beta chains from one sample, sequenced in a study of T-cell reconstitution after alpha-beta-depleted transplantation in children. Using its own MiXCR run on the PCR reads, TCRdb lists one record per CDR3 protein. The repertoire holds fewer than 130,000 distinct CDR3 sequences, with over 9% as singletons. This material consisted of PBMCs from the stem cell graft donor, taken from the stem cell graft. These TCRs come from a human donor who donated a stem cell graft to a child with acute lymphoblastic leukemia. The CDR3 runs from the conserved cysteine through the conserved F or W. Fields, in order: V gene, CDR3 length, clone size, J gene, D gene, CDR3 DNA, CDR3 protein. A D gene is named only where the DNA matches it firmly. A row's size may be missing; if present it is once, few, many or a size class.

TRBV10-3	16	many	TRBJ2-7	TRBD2	TGTGCCATCAGTGAGTCCCGGACTAGCGGGGGGTACGAGCAGTACTTC	CAISESRTSGGYEQYF
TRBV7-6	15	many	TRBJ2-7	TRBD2	TGTGCCAGCAGCTCCGGACTAGCGGGAGTAGAAGAGCAGTACTTC	CASSSGLAGVEEQYF
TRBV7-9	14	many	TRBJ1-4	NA	TGTGCCAGCAGCTCGAGTATCGCGGGCGAAAAACTGTTTTTT	CASSSSIAGEKLFF
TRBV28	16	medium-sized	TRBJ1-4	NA	TGTGCCAGCAGCCCTCTGGACAGTTCAACTAATGAAAAACTGTTTTTT	CASSPLDSSTNEKLFF
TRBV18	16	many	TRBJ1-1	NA	TGTGCCAGCTCACAGAAACCGACAGGCTACGACACTGAAGCTTTCTTT	CASSQKPTGYDTEAFF
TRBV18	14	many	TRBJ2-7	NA	TGTGCCAGCTCACCGGCGACTGATACCTACGAGCAGTACTTC	CASSPATDTYEQYF
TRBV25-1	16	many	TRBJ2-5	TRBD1	TGTGCCAGCAGTGAACGGCAGGGGGTTTACCAAGAGACCCAGTACTTC	CASSERQGVYQETQYF
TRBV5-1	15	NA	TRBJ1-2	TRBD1	TGCGCCAGCAGCTTGGTCCGGGACAGGGCCTCTGGCTACACCTTC	CASSLVRDRASGYTF
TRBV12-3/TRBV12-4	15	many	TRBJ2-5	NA	TGTGCCAGCAGTTTACTGGGGGGGCCTCAAGAGACCCAGTACTTC	CASSLLGGPQETQYF
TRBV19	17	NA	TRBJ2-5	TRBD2	TGTGCCAGTAGTCTCCGGCTCAGGACTAGCGACCAAGAGACCCAGTACTTC	CASSLRLRTSDQETQYF
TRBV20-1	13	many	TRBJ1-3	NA	TGCAGTGCTCATAAAAGCTCTGGAAACACCATATATTTT	CSAHKSSGNTIYF
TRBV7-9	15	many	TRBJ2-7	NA	TGTGCCAGCAGCTTAGAGAGGCGGGACGCCTACGAGCAGTACTTC	CASSLERRDAYEQYF